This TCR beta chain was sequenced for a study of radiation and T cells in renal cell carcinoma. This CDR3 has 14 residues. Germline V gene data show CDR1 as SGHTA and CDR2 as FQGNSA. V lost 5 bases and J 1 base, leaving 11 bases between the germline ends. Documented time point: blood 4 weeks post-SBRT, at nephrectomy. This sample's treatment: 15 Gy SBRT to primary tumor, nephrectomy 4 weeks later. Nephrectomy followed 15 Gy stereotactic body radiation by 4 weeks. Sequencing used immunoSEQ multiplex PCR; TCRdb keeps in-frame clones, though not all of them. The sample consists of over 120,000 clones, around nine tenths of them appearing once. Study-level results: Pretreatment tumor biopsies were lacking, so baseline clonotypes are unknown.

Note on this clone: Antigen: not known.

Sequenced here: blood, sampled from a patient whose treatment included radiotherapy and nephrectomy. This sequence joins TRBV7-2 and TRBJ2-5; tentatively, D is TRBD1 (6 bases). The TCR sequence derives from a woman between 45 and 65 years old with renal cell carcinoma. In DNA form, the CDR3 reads TGTGCCAGCAGCCTGGGACACCTCCAAGAGACCCAGTACTTC. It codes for CASSLGHLQETQYF.